This TCR beta chain came from a study of shared clonotypes between healthy human individuals. Study-wide background: Per-donor plates numbered three CD4 naive, three CD4 memory, two CD8 naive and one CD8 memory. Study-wide results and caveats: The four-donor shared clonotypes exceeded non-shared clonotypes in generation probability, with non-shared ones scoring lower. The sharing of 4.5% to 5% of naive CD4 clonotypes was seen across a few donors. It was expected that sequencing depth would affect clonotype sharing among donors.

Sequencing used immunoSEQ multiplex PCR; TCRdb keeps in-frame clones, though not all of them. The sample lists about 1.1 million clones; 75% to 85% were seen once. Germline V gives CDR1 GTSNPN, CDR2 SVGIG (reference sequence). V gave up 4 bases and J gave up 5 bases; unmatched junction bases: 7. The CDR3 totals 14 residues. Details on this clone: Its antigen is currently unknown.

This receptor was identified in a man aged 18 to 29 in good health. Some clones in this sample may be carry-over from other donors' samples. This chain uses TRBV30 with TRBJ1-2, with 10 bases that match TRBD1. The specimen was memory CD4+ T cells from PBMCs. Specified subset: CD45RA-negative fraction. CDR3 in amino acids: CAWTGTGVKYGYTF. CDR3 DNA sequence: TGTGCCTGGACGGGGACAGGGGTGAAATATGGCTACACCTTC.